This TCR beta chain was obtained from a study of read filtering for tumor transcriptome and immune sequencing. About the study: R-ISS stage counts were under ten for I, about 15 for II, more than 5 for III. IR-seq gave about 3.5 to 11 million TCR reads per sample; RNA-seq gave roughly 75 to 1,400.

This clonotype has at least ten counts. Germline V gives CDR1 SGHRS, CDR2 YFSETQ. V was pared by 0 bases and J by 7 bases, with 17 bases between. The CDR3 runs 16 residues. This library used approximately 370 ng RNA and molecular barcoded adaptors spanning alpha/delta and beta/gamma chains. TCRdb re-derived calls from the reads in MiXCR, one entry per CDR3 protein. The sample yields about 130,000 distinct CDR3 sequences, 10% to 15% seen once. Sequencing input: a population of CD138-negative cells sorted from bone marrow. The sequence was collected from a donor older than 35 with multiple myeloma. The rearrangement uses TRBV5-1 and TRBJ1-5, with D perhaps matching TRBD1 (5 bases). The CDR3 bases are TGCGCCAGCAGCTTGGCTCACGAGGGACGACGGCAGCCCCAGCATTTT. Its protein is CASSLAHEGRRQPQHF.